The 24 T cell receptor beta chains below come from one sample, sequenced in a study of CD8 T cells in Susac syndrome. RNA amounts of about 0.45 to 1 ug underwent reverse transcription with random hexamers. In TCRdb, the immunoSEQ multiplex PCR reads were re-called with MiXCR into one record per CDR3 protein. The sample shows 150,000 to 200,000 distinct CDR3 sequences, approximately 95% of them seen only once. Material for sequencing was CD4+ T cells from PBMCs. These receptors all come from a human donor with multiple sclerosis.

The chain links TRBV9 to TRBJ2-1; no definite D call. This CDR3 spans 16 amino acids. Germline CDR1 and CDR2: SGDLS and YYNGEE. The V end was cut by 4 bases, the J end by 6 bases, with 20 bases between. CDR3 DNA sequence: TGTGCCAGCAGCATTGGACGCACATACCTCCCCAATGAGCAGTTCTTC. It encodes CASSIGRTYLPNEQFF.

The CDR3 DNA sequence: TGTGCCAGCAGCTTATCGGGGAGTCAGCCCCAGCATTTT. It is translated as CASSLSGSQPQHF. The chain recombines TRBV7-2 with TRBJ1-5; D unresolved. The germline V and J ends were trimmed by 2 bases and 6 bases, with 8 bases remaining between them. The CDR3 runs to 13 residues. Germline-derived CDR1 and CDR2 are SGHTA and FQGNSA.

This chain joins TRBV3-1 and TRBJ1-4, with TRBD1 matching 8 bases. CDR3 length: 14 amino acids. J gave up 3 bases and V 4 bases, and 1 base lay outside the gene matches. Germline CDR1 is LGHDT and CDR2 is YNNKEL (reference sequence). In DNA form, the CDR3 reads TGTGCCAGCAGCCGACAGGGGTCTAATGAAAAACTGTTTTTT. This encodes CASSRQGSNEKLFF.

The rearrangement uses TRBV20-1 and TRBJ1-5; 7 positions match TRBD1. V shed 6 bases and J 8 bases; nucleotides not matched to a gene: 16. There are 15 residues in the CDR3. Germline CDR1 reads DFQATT; CDR2 reads SNEGSKA (reference sequence). In DNA, the CDR3 is TGCAGTGCCTTACAGGGGCTTAGGTTACTGGAGCCCCAGCATTTT. Translated, it gives CSALQGLRLLEPQHF.

The chain couples TRBV5-1 to TRBJ2-5, with D possibly being TRBD1 or TRBD2 (5 bases each). Between the trimmed V and J ends, which lost 1 base and 5 bases, there was a span of 12 bases. The germline V gene has CDR1 SGHRS and CDR2 YFSETQ. The CDR3 has 14 residues. The CDR3: CASSLLSGRETQYF. CDR3 nucleotide sequence: TGCGCCAGCAGCTTGTTATCGGGGCGGGAGACCCAGTACTTC.

In its sample, this clonotype was seen once. The chain employs TRBV7-3 and TRBJ2-5; D gene uncertain. The CDR3 loop spans 15 amino acids. The V end lost 4 bases, the J end lost 0 bases, and 12 bases lay between the germline ends. Looked up from germline, CDR1 is SGHTA and CDR2 is FQGTGA. CDR3: CASSSTGSHQETQYF. CDR3 in DNA: TGTGCCAGCAGCTCCACTGGCAGCCACCAAGAGACCCAGTACTTC.

This chain uses TRBV27 with TRBJ1-2, with no clear D. V was pared by 5 bases and J by 5 bases, with 6 bases between. The germline gives CDR1 MNHEY, CDR2 SMNVEV (reference sequence). CDR3 size: 11 residues. CDR3 region: CASSGIYGYTF. CDR3 bases: TGTGCCAGCAGTGGAATTTATGGCTACACCTTC.

The J gene is TRBJ1-1, the V gene TRBV12-3 or TRBV12-4; D not resolved. V was shortened by 5 bases and J by 4 bases, with 11 bases between the two germline ends. The CDR3 sequence is 13 residues long. The CDR3 DNA reads TGTGCCAGCAGTCTACTTGGGTTCACTGAAGCTTTCTTT. Its protein product is CASSLLGFTEAFF.

The J gene is TRBJ1-4, the V gene TRBV30; the D is unclear. V lost 1 base to trimming and J lost 11 bases, with 17 bases between them. The germline V gene encodes CDR1 GTSNPN and CDR2 SVGIG (reference sequence). The CDR3 length is 14 residues. DNA of the CDR3: TGTGCCTGGAGTGCCGCTACAGTGGTTTCGAAACTGTTTTTT. This translates into CAWSAATVVSKLFF.

This sequence joins TRBV7-2 and TRBJ1-5, with unresolved D. V gave up 0 bases and J gave up 6 bases, with 12 bases separating them. The length of the CDR3 is 15 residues. The V gene's germline CDR1 is SGHTA and CDR2 FQGNSA. CDR3 sequence (DNA): TGTGCCAGCAGCTTAGCTGGGAGGGCTGGTCAGCCCCAGCATTTT. This translates into CASSLAGRAGQPQHF.

The sample holds one count of this clonotype. This rearrangement joins TRBV6-2 or TRBV6-3 to TRBJ2-3; D not certain. In germline, CDR1 is MNHEY, CDR2 SVGEGT. The CDR3 spans 12 residues. The V end lost 8 bases, the J end lost 3 bases, and 9 bases lay between the germline ends. CDR3 loop: CASSKMTDTQYF. CDR3 sequence (DNA): TGTGCCAGCTCCAAGATGACAGATACGCAGTATTTT.

This chain uses TRBV28 with TRBJ2-7, with 7 bases lining up with TRBD1. Unmatched junction bases numbered 16, after V lost 5 bases and J lost 3 bases. CDR1 is MDHEN, CDR2 SYDVKM, per germline. The CDR3 sequence is 17 residues long. The CDR3 DNA sequence: TGTGCCAGCAGTCTTCGGGACAGCCTCACCAGGGTCTACGAGCAGTACTTC. It is translated as CASSLRDSLTRVYEQYF.

This chain connects TRBV2 to TRBJ2-1; unclear D gene. CDR3 length: 15 residues. Trimming left V 5 bases short and J 1 base short, with 12 bases between. CDR1 SNHLY and CDR2 FYNNEI come from the germline V gene. CDR3 nucleotide sequence: TGTGCCAGCAGTTCAGACACACGATCCTACAATGAGCAGTTCTTC. It translates to CASSSDTRSYNEQFF.

This clonotype was counted a single time. CDR3 coding DNA: TGTGCCAGCTATCCGGGTCAGGGCAACACTGAAGCTTTCTTT. Its protein is CASYPGQGNTEAFF. The V gene is TRBV28, the J gene TRBJ1-1, with D possibly being TRBD1 (5 bases). The germline CDR1 and CDR2 sequences are MDHEN and SYDVKM. The CDR3 loop spans 14 amino acids. The V end was cut by 8 bases, the J end by 2 bases, with 15 bases between.

The chain carries TRBV29-1 and TRBJ2-1, with unresolved D. This CDR3 region has 14 residues. The germline gives CDR1 SQVTM, CDR2 ANQGSEA. V shed 3 bases and J shed 8 bases, with 17 bases lying between them. The CDR3 DNA sequence: TGCAGCGTTGATCTCTGGGTTTTGGTCGATGAGCAGTTCTTC. Translation: CSVDLWVLVDEQFF.

The V gene is TRBV19, the J gene TRBJ2-7; TRBD1 matches 7 bases. The CDR3 extends over 13 amino acids. Trimming at V came to 5 bases and at J to 3 bases, leaving 4 bases not matched to a gene. Germline values: CDR1 LNHDA, CDR2 SQIVND (reference sequence). In DNA form, the CDR3 reads TGTGCCAGTAGTGACAGGGCTGGCTACGAGCAGTACTTC. Translating it yields CASSDRAGYEQYF.

The CDR3 nucleotides read TGTGCCAGCAGCTTCAGGGGGAAGACCCAGTACTTC. This encodes CASSFRGKTQYF. V usage is TRBV7-2 and J usage is TRBJ2-5; 7 nucleotides agree with TRBD1. This CDR3 comprises 12 residues. With 3 bases clipped from V and 6 bases from J, the junction kept 1 base outside the gene matches. Germline-derived CDR1 and CDR2 are SGHTA and FQGNSA.

This clonotype was picked up one time. The CDR3 loop is CASSPLSIRGEQFF. For the CDR3, the DNA is TGTGCCAGCAGTCCTTTGTCTATTCGGGGGGAGCAGTTCTTC. This chain joins TRBV7-2 and TRBJ2-1, with a tentative D call TRBD2 (6 bases). Germline CDR1 is SGHTA and CDR2 is FQGNSA. Trimming pared 6 bases from V and 10 bases from J, leaving 19 bases between. This CDR3 is built from 14 residues.

The rearrangement links TRBV6-5 to TRBJ2-3; unclear D gene. Germline V CDR1 and CDR2: MNHEY, SVGAGI. CDR3 length: 14 residues. Trimming left V 10 bases short and J 4 bases short, with 18 bases between. This chain's CDR3 is CAIRTRFDSDTQYF. Here the CDR3 DNA reads TGTGCCATCCGGACGAGGTTCGATTCAGATACGCAGTATTTT.

This chain uses TRBV28 with TRBJ2-7; no reliable D call. Germline lookup yields CDR1 MDHEN and CDR2 SYDVKM. Deletions cut 5 bases from V and 1 base from J, with 12 bases between. The CDR3 is made up of 14 amino acids. CDR3 DNA: TGTGCCAGCAGTAACCCCCAGCTTTCCTACGAGCAGTACTTC. It yields the protein CASSNPQLSYEQYF.

V and J are TRBV28 and TRBJ1-2; D uncertain. CDR3 size: 12 residues. Germline values: CDR1 MDHEN, CDR2 SYDVKM. V was clipped by 2 bases and J by 5 bases, with 6 bases between them. DNA of the CDR3: TGTGCCAGCAGTTTAATGTCTTATGGCTACACCTTC. Amino acids: CASSLMSYGYTF.

The chain carries TRBV3-1 and TRBJ1-1; D gene ambiguous. The V end was cut by 1 base, the J end by 6 bases, with 6 bases between. Looked up from germline, CDR1 is LGHDT and CDR2 is YNNKEL (reference sequence). CDR3 length equals 12 residues. The CDR3 region is CASSQGSPEAFF. CDR3 sequence (DNA): TGTGCCAGCAGCCAAGGGTCCCCTGAAGCTTTCTTT.

This clonotype was detected once. This chain connects TRBV6-5 to TRBJ1-1, with 10 bases identical to TRBD1. CDR1 and CDR2 from the germline V gene are MNHEY and SVGAGI. The CDR3 has 18 residues. Losses at the gene ends were 4 bases for V and 1 base for J; bases not matched to a gene: 12. The DNA for the CDR3 is TGTGCCAGCAGTTCTCCGCGAGTGGGGACAGGGGAGAACACTGAAGCTTTCTTT. Protein: CASSSPRVGTGENTEAFF.

The V call is TRBV12-3 or TRBV12-4, the J call TRBJ1-1; 7 bases align to TRBD1. CDR3 length: 12 amino acids. Trimming removed 0 bases from V and 11 bases from J; junction bases left unmatched: 3. CDR3 in DNA: TGTGCCAGCAGTTTAGCGTTGGACAGGGCTTTCTTT. Encoded protein: CASSLALDRAFF.